Listed below are T cell receptor beta chains from one sample, sequenced in a study of early T cells in non-severe SARS-CoV-2 infection. TCRdb used MiXCR to reprocess the 5' RACE reads, holding one entry per CDR3 protein. Altogether around 93,000 distinct CDR3 sequences are present, more than 10% being singletons, with the ten largest covering roughly 4.5%. The starting material was whole blood, obtained at baseline. Receptor source: an adult who was a healthcare worker with PCR-confirmed SARS-CoV-2 infection or an uninfected control (not recorded which). Each CDR3 is given with its conserved first and last residue. D genes are given only for firm matches. Clone size is stated in some rows and not others, as once, few, many or a class when expanded.

clone size: many
V gene: TRBV7-3
CDR3 length: 18
D gene: TRBD2
J gene: TRBJ2-2
CDR3 DNA: TGTGCCAGCAGCCCCCTTGGACTAGCGGGCGCGAACACCGGGGAGCTGTTTTTT
CDR3 protein: CASSPLGLAGANTGELFF

clone size: few
V gene: TRBV7-2
CDR3 length: 14
D gene: .
J gene: TRBJ1-6
CDR3 DNA: TGTGCCAGCAGCTCTGGGGGCAGTAATTCACCCCTCCACTTT
CDR3 protein: CASSSGGSNSPLHF

clone size: many
V gene: TRBV7-8
CDR3 length: 16
D gene: TRBD2
J gene: TRBJ2-3
CDR3 DNA: TGTGCCAGCAGTACTGACTCGGCGGGAGGGACAGATACGCAGTATTTT
CDR3 protein: CASSTDSAGGTDTQYF

clone size: .
V gene: TRBV11-2
CDR3 length: 12
D gene: .
J gene: TRBJ2-7
CDR3 DNA: TGTGCCAGCAGCTTACTCCAATACGAGCAGTACTTC
CDR3 protein: CASSLLQYEQYF

clone size: .
V gene: TRBV20-1
CDR3 length: 14
D gene: .
J gene: TRBJ2-2
CDR3 DNA: TGCAGTGCAGGACAGATCACGAACACCGGGGAGCTGTTTTTT
CDR3 protein: CSAGQITNTGELFF

clone size: many
V gene: TRBV7-8
CDR3 length: 11
D gene: .
J gene: TRBJ1-5
CDR3 DNA: TGTGCCAGCAGCACATCCCCGACCAGGCATTTT
CDR3 protein: CASSTSPTRHF

clone size: few
V gene: TRBV6-1
CDR3 length: 13
D gene: .
J gene: TRBJ2-2
CDR3 DNA: TGTGCCAGCAGTAAGAGGAACACCGGGGAGCTGTTTTTT
CDR3 protein: CASSKRNTGELFF

clone size: many
V gene: TRBV20-1
CDR3 length: 15
D gene: .
J gene: TRBJ2-4
CDR3 DNA: TGCAGTGCTAGCCTAGTTTGGAGAGCCAAAAACATTCAGTACTTC
CDR3 protein: CSASLVWRAKNIQYF

clone size: many
V gene: TRBV14
CDR3 length: 15
D gene: .
J gene: TRBJ2-5
CDR3 DNA: TGTGCCAGCAGCCAAGAAGGGACCTTCCAAGAGACCCAGTACTTC
CDR3 protein: CASSQEGTFQETQYF

clone size: .
V gene: TRBV24-1
CDR3 length: 13
D gene: TRBD2
J gene: TRBJ2-1
CDR3 DNA: TGTGCCACCAGGGGAGGGGCTTACAATGAGCAGTTCTTC
CDR3 protein: CATRGGAYNEQFF

clone size: few
V gene: TRBV24-1
CDR3 length: 12
D gene: .
J gene: TRBJ2-3
CDR3 DNA: TGTGCCACCAGTGATCCGGGGACCCTGTGGTATTTT
CDR3 protein: CATSDPGTLWYF

clone size: many
V gene: TRBV4-1
CDR3 length: 16
D gene: .
J gene: TRBJ1-5
CDR3 DNA: TGCGCCAGCAGCCAAGCAGCTTCGGGGGGCCCCCGGCCCCAGCATTTT
CDR3 protein: CASSQAASGGPRPQHF